The present entry profiles one TCR beta chain with its context. In the same sample, other DNA sequences code for this CDR3. The method was immunoSEQ multiplex PCR; TCRdb's version includes in-frame clones alone and lacks a portion of them. The sample lists fewer than 300,000 clones, over 75% occurring once. This specimen belongs to a study of blood T cell repertoires in COVID-19. The CDR3 is 16 amino acids. V lost 1 base, J lost 0 bases, and 4 bases stayed unmatched. Germline V gives CDR1 SEHNR, CDR2 FQNEAQ (reference sequence). Recovery among Cohort 3 donors was established by two negative PCRs, clearance, or symptom resolution.

Sequenced: PBMCs or T cells enriched from blood (not recorded which). The chain links TRBV7-9 to TRBJ2-7; 9 nucleotides align to TRBD2. This sequence was found in a man younger than 35 who had recovered from COVID-19. The DNA for the CDR3 is TGTGCCAGCAGCTTAGGAGCGGGAGGTTTCTCCTACGAGCAGTACTTC. It specifies CASSLGAGGFSYEQYF.